What follows are 14 T cell receptor beta chains derived from one specimen sequenced in a study of tumor and adjacent non-tumor tissue in lung cancer. No cell sorting was done before RNA was extracted from the tissue. The normal lung tissue was taken more than 3 cm from the tumor edge. The library came from three nested PCR rounds adapted from ARM-PCR protocols. Each CDR3 protein gets one entry after TCRdb re-called the multiplex PCR reads with MiXCR. The sample consists of 94,000 or so distinct CDR3 sequences, 75% to 85% of them appearing once. Source material: distant non-tumor lung tissue. The receptors were sampled from a woman aged 45-59 years with non-small cell lung cancer.

Concerning this clonotype: A read error may account for a junction end that differs from germline. The chain has TRBV10-3 and TRBJ2-1; either TRBD1 or TRBD2 may fit D (5 bases each). This CDR3 is 15 amino acids long. Germline CDR1 and CDR2: ENHRY and SYGVKD. The CDR3 coding sequence is TGTGCCATCAGGGAAGGGGAGAGTCCCTACAGTGAGCAGTTCTTC. Translated: CAIREGESPYSEQFF.

Details on this clonotype: One end of the junction fails to match germline, which may point to a read error. The V call is TRBV4-1, the J call TRBJ2-3; TRBD2 is a possible D gene (5 bases). There are 14 residues in the CDR3. Germline V gene lookup returns CDR1 MGHRA and CDR2 YSYEKL. As DNA, the CDR3 is TGCGCCAGCATCCACGGTACTAGTACAGATACACAGTATTTT. Encoded protein: CASIHGTSTDTQYF.

As concerns this clonotype: No conserved phenylalanine or tryptophan ends this CDR3, so it is likely a read error. The rearrangement joins TRBV5-1 to TRBJ2-7; TRBD1 or TRBD2 may be the D gene (5 bases each). CDR1 and CDR2 (germline): SGHRS, YFSETQ. The CDR3 runs 17 residues. In DNA, the CDR3 is TGCCCCAGCAGCCCGGTTGGATTGGGGGTTCGGGACTACGAGCAGTACTCC. Its translation: CPSSPVGLGVRDYEQYS.

A remark on this clonotype: Compared with germline, one end of the junction differs, possibly owing to a read error. The V call is TRBV5-4, the J call TRBJ2-3; 15 bases fit TRBD2. Per the germline V gene, CDR1 is SGHNT and CDR2 is YYREEE (reference sequence). The CDR3 length is 15 residues. The CDR3 spells CASNGLAGGGDTQYF. The CDR3 DNA reads as TGTGCAAGCAACGGACTAGCGGGAGGGGGGGATACGCAGTATTTT.

Notes on this clonotype: Its ends do not fully match the called genes, so a read error is possible. This chain joins TRBV29-1 and TRBJ2-7, with no clear D. Germline V gene data show CDR1 as SQVTM and CDR2 as ANQGSEA. This CDR3 region has 11 residues. The DNA for the CDR3 is TGCAGCGTCTCCCGTGACGGCGAGCACTACTTC. This gives the protein CSVSRDGEHYF.

V is TRBV11-2 and J is TRBJ2-3, with TRBD2 matching 12 bases. Germline CDR1 is SGHAT and CDR2 is FQNNGV. This CDR3 has 16 residues. After removal of 7 bases from V and 6 bases from J, the junction contained 11 bases not matched to a gene. DNA for the CDR3: TGTGCCAGCAACTCTCCGTCTAGCGGGAGGGTGGATACGCAGTATTTT. Translated: CASNSPSSGRVDTQYF.

This clonotype has at least ten counts. V and J are TRBV6-5 and TRBJ2-7, with 7 bases that match TRBD2. With V trimmed by 2 bases and J by 4 bases, 8 bases remained unmatched. Germline V gene data show CDR1 as MNHEY and CDR2 as SVGAGI. The CDR3 loop spans 15 amino acids. CDR3 bases: TGTGCCAGCAGTTACCAGTGGGAGGGACCATACGAGCAGTACTTC. Translation gives CASSYQWEGPYEQYF.

V and J are TRBV6-5 and TRBJ2-1; TRBD1 might be the D (6 bases). This CDR3 spans 13 amino acids. V gave up 6 bases and J gave up 7 bases, with 13 bases separating them. The V gene's germline CDR1 is MNHEY and CDR2 SVGAGI. The CDR3 nucleotides read TGTGCCAGCAGATCTGGACAGTATAATGAGCAGTTCTTC. Its protein product is CASRSGQYNEQFF.

The rearrangement uses TRBV4-2 and TRBJ1-2; no reliable D call. Trimming stripped 8 bases from V and 6 bases from J, with 16 bases between. This CDR3 is built from 13 residues. CDR1 is LGHNA and CDR2 is YNFKEQ in the germline V gene. CDR3 DNA sequence: TGTGCCAGCTGCCCACATGGGATCAATGGCTACACCTTC. Its translation: CASCPHGINGYTF.

About this clonotype: At one of its ends the junction is not consistent with the germline gene, which may arise from a read error. The gene calls are TRBV12-3 or TRBV12-4 and TRBJ2-5; tentatively, D is TRBD1 or TRBD2 (7 bases each). The CDR3 totals 13 residues. The CDR3 protein is CVSSLGGGGTQYF. CDR3 nucleotide sequence: TGTGTCAGCAGCTTAGGGGGCGGGGGGACCCAGTACTTC.

Turning to this clonotype: This likely comes from a read error, as the CDR3 has no conserved phenylalanine or tryptophan at its end. The chain joins TRBV12-3 or TRBV12-4 to TRBJ2-7; 8 nucleotides line up with TRBD1. The V segment lost 6 bases and the J segment 9 bases; nucleotides outside the gene matches: 7. The CDR3 covers 12 residues. The chain's CDR3 is CASRGQAYVQYL. CDR3 DNA sequence: TGTGCCAGCAGGGGACAGGCCTATGTGCAGTACTTA.

A word on this clonotype: Because it lacks the conserved phenylalanine or tryptophan at the end, this CDR3 is likely a read error. This chain connects TRBV5-1 to TRBJ2-6; TRBD2 might be the D (6 bases). Germline-derived CDR1 and CDR2 are SGHRS and YFSETQ. This CDR3 region has 16 residues. This CDR3 is CASRRDAGSGTNVLTY. The CDR3 coding sequence is TGCGCCAGCAGGCGGGACGCCGGCTCTGGGACCAACGTCCTGACTTAC.

Note on this clonotype: One junction end disagrees with the germline gene, perhaps due to a read error. The rearrangement joins TRBV6-5 to TRBJ2-3, with D uncertain. The CDR3 sequence is 13 residues long. CDR1 is MNHEY, CDR2 SVGAGI, per germline. CDR3 DNA: TGTGCCAACAGCCGATCGTTGCTAAATACACAGTATTTT. Translated: CANSRSLLNTQYF.

Of note for this clonotype: A much larger clone lies a single base off, so this may be a read error. The chain has TRBV20-1 and TRBJ1-3, with D unclear. This CDR3 spans 14 amino acids. Germline CDR1 DFQATT, CDR2 SNEGSKA (reference sequence). CDR3: CSARVGTSGNTTYF. CDR3 coding DNA: TGCAGTGCTAGAGTCGGCACCTCTGGAAACACCACATATTTT.